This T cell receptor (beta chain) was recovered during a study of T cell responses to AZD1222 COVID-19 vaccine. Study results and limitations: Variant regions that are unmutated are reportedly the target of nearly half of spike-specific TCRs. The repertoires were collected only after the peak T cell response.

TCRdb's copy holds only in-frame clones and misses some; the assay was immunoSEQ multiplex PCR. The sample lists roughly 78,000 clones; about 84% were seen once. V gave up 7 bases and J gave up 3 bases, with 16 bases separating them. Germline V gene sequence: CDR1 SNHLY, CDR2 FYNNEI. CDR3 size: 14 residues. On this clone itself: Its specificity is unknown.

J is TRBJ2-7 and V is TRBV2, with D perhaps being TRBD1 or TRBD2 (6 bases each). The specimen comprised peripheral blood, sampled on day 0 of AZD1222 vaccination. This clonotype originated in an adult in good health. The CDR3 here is CASIGGEQGYEQYF. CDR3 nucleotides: TGTGCCAGCATTGGAGGGGAACAGGGCTACGAGCAGTACTTC.